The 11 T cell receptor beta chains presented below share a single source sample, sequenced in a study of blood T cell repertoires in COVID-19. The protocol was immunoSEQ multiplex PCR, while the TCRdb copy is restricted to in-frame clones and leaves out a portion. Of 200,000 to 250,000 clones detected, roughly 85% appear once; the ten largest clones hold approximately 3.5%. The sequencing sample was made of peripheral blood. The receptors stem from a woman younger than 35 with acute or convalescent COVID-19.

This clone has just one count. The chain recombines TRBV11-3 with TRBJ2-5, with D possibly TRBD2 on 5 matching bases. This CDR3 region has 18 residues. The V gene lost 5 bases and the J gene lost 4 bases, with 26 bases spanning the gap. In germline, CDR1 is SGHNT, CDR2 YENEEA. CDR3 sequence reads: CASSISGIVLGGRETQYF. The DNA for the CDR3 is TGTGCCAGCAGCATTTCCGGGATCGTTTTGGGTGGTCGAGAGACCCAGTACTTC.

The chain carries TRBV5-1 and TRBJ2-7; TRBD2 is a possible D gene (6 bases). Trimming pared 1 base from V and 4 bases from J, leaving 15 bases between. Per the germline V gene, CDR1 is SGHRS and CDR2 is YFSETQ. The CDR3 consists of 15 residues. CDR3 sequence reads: CASSLHGLLEYEQYF. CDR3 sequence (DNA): TGCGCCAGCAGCTTGCATGGACTACTTGAATACGAGCAGTACTTC.

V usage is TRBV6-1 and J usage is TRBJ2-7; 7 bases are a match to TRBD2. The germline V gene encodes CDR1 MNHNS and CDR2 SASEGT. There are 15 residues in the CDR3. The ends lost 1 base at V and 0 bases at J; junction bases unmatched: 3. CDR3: CASSEVSGSSYEQYF. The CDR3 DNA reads TGTGCCAGCAGTGAAGTTAGCGGGTCCTCCTACGAGCAGTACTTC.

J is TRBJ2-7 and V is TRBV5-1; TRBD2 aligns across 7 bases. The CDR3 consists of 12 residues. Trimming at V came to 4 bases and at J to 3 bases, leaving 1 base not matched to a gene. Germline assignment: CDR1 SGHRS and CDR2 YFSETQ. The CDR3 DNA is TGCGCCAGCAGCCCGGGGGGCTACGAGCAGTACTTC. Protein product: CASSPGGYEQYF.

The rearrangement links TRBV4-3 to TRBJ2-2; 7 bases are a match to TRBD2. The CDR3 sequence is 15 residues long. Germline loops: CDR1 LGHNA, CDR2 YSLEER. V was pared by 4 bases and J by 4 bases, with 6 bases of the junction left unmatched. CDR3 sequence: CASSREGGITGELFF. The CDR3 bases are TGCGCCAGCAGCCGCGAGGGAGGGATCACCGGGGAGCTGTTTTTT.

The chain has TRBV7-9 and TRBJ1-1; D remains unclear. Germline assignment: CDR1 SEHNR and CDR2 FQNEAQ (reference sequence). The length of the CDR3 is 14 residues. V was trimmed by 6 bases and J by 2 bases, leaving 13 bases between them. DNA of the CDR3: TGTGCCAGCAGTTCTGCGTCCCGAAACACTGAAGCTTTCTTT. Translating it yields CASSSASRNTEAFF.

The DNA for the CDR3 is TGTGCCAGCTCGCCAGTGAGGTTCAACACTGAAGCTTTCTTT. It encodes CASSPVRFNTEAFF. The chain couples TRBV18 to TRBJ1-1; D is ambiguous. V shed 6 bases and J shed 2 bases, with 13 bases lying between them. This CDR3 has 14 amino acids. The germline V gene has CDR1 KGHSH and CDR2 LQKENI. The full variable domain, in which reference TRBV18 and TRBJ1-1 provide the parts outside the CDR3, is NAGVMQNPRHLVRRRGQEARLRCSPMKGHSHVYWYRQLPEEGLKFMVYLQKENIIDESGMPKERFSAEFPKEGPSILRIQQVVRGDSAAYFCASSPVRFNTEAFFGQGTRLTVV.

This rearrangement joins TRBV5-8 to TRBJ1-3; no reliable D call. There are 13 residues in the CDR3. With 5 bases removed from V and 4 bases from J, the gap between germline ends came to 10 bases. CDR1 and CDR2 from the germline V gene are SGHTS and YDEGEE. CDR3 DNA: TGTGCCAGCAGTCAGAATATAGGAAACACCATATATTTT. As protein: CASSQNIGNTIYF.

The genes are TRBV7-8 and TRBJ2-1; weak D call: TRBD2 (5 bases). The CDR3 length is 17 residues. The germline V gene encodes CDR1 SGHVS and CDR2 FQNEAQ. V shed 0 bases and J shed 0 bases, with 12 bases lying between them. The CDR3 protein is CASSLARARSSYNEQFF. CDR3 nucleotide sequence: TGTGCCAGCAGCTTAGCGAGGGCTAGGAGCTCCTACAATGAGCAGTTCTTC.

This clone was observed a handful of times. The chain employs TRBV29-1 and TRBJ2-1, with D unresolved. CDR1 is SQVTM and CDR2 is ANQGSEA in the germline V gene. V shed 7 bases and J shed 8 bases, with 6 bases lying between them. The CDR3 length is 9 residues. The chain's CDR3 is CSAGYEQFF. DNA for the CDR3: TGCAGCGCCGGGTATGAGCAGTTCTTC.

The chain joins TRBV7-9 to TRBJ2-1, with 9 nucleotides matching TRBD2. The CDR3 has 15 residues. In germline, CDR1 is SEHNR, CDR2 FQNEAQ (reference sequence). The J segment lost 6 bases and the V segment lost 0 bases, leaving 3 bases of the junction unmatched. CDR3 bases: TGTGCCAGCAGCTTAGCTAGCGGGAGCTCCAATGAGCAGTTCTTC. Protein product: CASSLASGSSNEQFF. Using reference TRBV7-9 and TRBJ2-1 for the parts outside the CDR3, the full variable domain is DTGVSQNPRHKITKRGQNVTFRCDPISEHNRLYWYRQTLGQGPEFLTYFQNEAQLEKSRLLSDRFSAERPKGSFSTLEIQRTEQGDSAMYLCASSLASGSSNEQFFGPGTRLTVL.